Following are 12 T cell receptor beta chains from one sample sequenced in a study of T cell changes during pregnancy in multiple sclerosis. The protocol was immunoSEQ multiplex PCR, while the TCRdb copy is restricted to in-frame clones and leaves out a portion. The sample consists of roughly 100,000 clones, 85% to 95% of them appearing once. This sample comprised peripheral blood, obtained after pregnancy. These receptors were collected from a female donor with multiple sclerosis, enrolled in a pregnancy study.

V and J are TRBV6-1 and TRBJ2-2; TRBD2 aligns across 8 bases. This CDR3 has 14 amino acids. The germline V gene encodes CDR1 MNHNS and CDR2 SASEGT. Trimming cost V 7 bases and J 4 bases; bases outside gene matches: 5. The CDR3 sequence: CASTPRGATGELFF. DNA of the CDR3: TGTGCCAGCACTCCGCGGGGGGCCACCGGGGAGCTGTTTTTT.

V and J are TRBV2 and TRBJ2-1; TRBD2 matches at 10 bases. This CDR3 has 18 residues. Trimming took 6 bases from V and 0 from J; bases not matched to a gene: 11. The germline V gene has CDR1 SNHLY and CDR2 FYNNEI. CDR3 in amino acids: CASSPGLAGELSYNEQFF. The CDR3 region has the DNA TGTGCCAGCAGCCCAGGGCTAGCGGGGGAGCTCTCCTACAATGAGCAGTTCTTC. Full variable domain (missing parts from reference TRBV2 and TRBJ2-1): EPEVTQTPSHQVTQMGQEVILRCVPISNHLYFYWYRQILGQKVEFLVSFYNNEISEKSEIFDDQFSVERPDGSNFTLKIRSTKLEDSAMYFCASSPGLAGELSYNEQFFGPGTRLTVL.

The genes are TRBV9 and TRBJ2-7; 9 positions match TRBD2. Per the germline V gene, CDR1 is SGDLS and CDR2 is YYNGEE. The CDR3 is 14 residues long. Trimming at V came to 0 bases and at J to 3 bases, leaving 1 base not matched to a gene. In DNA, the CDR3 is TGTGCCAGCAGCGTAGATAGCGGGAGCTACGAGCAGTACTTC. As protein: CASSVDSGSYEQYF.

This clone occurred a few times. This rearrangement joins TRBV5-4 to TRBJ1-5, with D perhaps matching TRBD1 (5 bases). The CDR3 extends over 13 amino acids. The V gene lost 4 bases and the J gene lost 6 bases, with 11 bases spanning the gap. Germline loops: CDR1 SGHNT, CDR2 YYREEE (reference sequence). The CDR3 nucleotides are TGTGCCAGCAGCCCTCAGGGAAGTCAGCCCCAGCATTTT. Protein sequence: CASSPQGSQPQHF.

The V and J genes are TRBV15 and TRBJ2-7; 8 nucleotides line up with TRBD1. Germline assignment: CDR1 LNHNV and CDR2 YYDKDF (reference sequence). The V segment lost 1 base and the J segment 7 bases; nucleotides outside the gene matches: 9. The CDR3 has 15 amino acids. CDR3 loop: CATSRGEDRGGEQYF. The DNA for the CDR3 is TGTGCCACCAGCAGAGGGGAAGACAGGGGTGGGGAGCAGTACTTC.

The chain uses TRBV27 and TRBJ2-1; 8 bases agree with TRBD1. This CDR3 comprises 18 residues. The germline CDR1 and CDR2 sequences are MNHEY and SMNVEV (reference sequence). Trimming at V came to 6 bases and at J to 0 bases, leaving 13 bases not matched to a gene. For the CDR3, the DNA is TGTGCCAGCAGAACCGGGACAGGTACTTTTAGCTCCTACAATGAGCAGTTCTTC. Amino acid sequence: CASRTGTGTFSSYNEQFF.

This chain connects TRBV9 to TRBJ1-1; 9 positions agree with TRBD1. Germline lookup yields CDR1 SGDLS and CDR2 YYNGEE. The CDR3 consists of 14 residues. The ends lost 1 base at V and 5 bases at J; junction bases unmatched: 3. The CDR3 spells CASSVKDRGTEAFF. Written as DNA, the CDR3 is TGTGCCAGCAGCGTAAAAGACAGGGGGACTGAAGCTTTCTTT.

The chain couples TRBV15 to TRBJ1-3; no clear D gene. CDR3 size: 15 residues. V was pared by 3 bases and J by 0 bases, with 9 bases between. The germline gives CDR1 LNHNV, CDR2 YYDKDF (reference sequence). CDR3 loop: CATSSARNSGNTIYF. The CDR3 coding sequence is TGTGCCACCAGCAGTGCCAGGAACTCTGGAAACACCATATATTTT.

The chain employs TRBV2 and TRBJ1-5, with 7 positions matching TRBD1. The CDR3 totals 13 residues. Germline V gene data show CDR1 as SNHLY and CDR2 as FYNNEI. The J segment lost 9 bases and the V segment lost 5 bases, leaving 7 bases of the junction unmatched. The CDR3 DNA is TGTGCCAGCAGTAAAGACAGGGTGGGGCCCCAGCATTTT. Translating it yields CASSKDRVGPQHF. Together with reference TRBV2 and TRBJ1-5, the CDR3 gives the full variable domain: EPEVTQTPSHQVTQMGQEVILRCVPISNHLYFYWYRQILGQKVEFLVSFYNNEISEKSEIFDDQFSVERPDGSNFTLKIRSTKLEDSAMYFCASSKDRVGPQHFGDGTRLSIL.

The DNA for the CDR3 is TGTGCCAGCAGCCTGAGGGGGACTAGCGGGAGTGGGGGGCAGTTCTTC. It yields the protein CASSLRGTSGSGGQFF. This chain links TRBV5-4 with TRBJ2-1, with 14 bases fitting TRBD2. This CDR3 has 16 residues. CDR1 and CDR2 (germline): SGHNT, YYREEE (reference sequence). The junction had 12 bases not matched to a gene; V was cut back by 4 bases and J by 12 bases. The variable domain in full, completed from reference TRBV5-4 and TRBJ2-1, reads ETGVTQSPTHLIKTRGQQVTLRCSSQSGHNTVSWYQQALGQGPQFIFQYYREEENGRGNFPPRFSGLQFPNYSSELNVNALELDDSALYLCASSLRGTSGSGGQFFGPGTRLTVL.

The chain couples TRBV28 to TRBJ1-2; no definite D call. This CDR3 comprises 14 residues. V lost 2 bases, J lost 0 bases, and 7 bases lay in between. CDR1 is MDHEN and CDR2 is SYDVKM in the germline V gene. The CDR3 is CASSLLSANYGYTF. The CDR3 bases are TGTGCCAGCAGTTTACTGTCTGCTAACTATGGCTACACCTTC.

CDR3 protein: CASSLGEGYFYEQYF. In DNA, the CDR3 is TGCGCCAGCAGCTTGGGGGAGGGGTATTTCTACGAGCAGTACTTC. The chain joins TRBV5-1 to TRBJ2-7, with 7 bases aligning to TRBD2. V lost 0 bases to trimming and J lost 3 bases; unmatched junction nucleotides: 6. Germline V lookup: CDR1 SGHRS, CDR2 YFSETQ. The CDR3 is 15 residues long.